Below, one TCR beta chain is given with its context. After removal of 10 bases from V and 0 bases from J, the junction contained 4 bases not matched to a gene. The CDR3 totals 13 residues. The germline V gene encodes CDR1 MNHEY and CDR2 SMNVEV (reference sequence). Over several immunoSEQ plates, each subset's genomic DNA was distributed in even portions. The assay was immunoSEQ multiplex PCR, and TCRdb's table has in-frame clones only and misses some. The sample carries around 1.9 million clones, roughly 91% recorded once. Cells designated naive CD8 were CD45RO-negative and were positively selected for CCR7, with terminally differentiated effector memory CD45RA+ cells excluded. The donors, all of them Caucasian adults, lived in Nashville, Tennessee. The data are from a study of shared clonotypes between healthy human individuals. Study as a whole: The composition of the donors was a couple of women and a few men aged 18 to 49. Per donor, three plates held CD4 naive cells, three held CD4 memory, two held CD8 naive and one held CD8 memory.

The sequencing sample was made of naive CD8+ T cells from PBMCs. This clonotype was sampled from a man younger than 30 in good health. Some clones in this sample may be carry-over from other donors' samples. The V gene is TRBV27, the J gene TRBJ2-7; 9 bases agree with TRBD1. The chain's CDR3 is CATGTGSSYEQYF. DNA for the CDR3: TGTGCCACCGGGACAGGGAGCTCCTACGAGCAGTACTTC.